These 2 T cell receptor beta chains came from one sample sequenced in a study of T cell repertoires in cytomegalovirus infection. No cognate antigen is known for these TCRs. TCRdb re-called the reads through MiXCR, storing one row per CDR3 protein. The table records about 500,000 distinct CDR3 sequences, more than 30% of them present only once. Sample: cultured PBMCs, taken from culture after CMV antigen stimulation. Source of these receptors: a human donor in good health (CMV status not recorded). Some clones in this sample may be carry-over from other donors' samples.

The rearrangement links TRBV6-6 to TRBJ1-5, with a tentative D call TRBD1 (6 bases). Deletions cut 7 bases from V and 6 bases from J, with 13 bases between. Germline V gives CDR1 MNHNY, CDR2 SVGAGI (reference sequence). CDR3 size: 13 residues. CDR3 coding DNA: TGTGCCAGCACCCAACAGGGTTTTCAGCCCCAGCATTTT. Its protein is CASTQQGFQPQHF.

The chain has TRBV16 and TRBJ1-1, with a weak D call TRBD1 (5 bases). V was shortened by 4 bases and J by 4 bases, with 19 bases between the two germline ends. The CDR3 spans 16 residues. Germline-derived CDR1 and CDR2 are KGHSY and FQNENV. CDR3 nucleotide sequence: TGTGCCAGCAGCCGAGCCGGTCAGTCTGGGGGCACTGAAGCTTTCTTT. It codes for CASSRAGQSGGTEAFF.